These 25 T cell receptor beta chains were all obtained from the same sample, sequenced in a study of response to subunit inactivated influenza vaccine. TCRdb fed the RT-PCR reads into MiXCR, producing one record per CDR3 protein. The sample yields about 520,000 distinct CDR3 sequences, under 8.5% seen once. Specimen: PBMCs from blood, collected about 24 months after vaccination. These receptors were obtained from a man between 50 and 75 years old who received an inactivated influenza vaccine.

The chain employs TRBV5-1 and TRBJ2-2; D is possibly TRBD2 (6 bases). The CDR3 has 15 amino acids. The V end was cut by 4 bases, the J end by 4 bases, with 14 bases between. In germline, CDR1 is SGHRS, CDR2 YFSETQ. The CDR3 here is CASSHPGLSTGELFF. The CDR3 DNA reads TGCGCCAGCAGCCACCCGGGACTTAGCACCGGGGAGCTGTTTTTT.

This clonotype was observed at least ten times. The DNA of the CDR3 is TGCGCCAGCAGCTTGGCAGGGTCGGATGGCTACACCTTC. Its translation is CASSLAGSDGYTF. The rearrangement uses TRBV5-1 and TRBJ1-2; the D gene is possibly TRBD1 (5 bases). The germline V and J ends were trimmed by 0 bases and 6 bases, with 9 bases remaining between them. The CDR3 covers 13 residues. Germline CDR1 is SGHRS and CDR2 is YFSETQ. The full variable domain, completed using reference TRBV5-1 and TRBJ1-2, is KAGVTQTPRYLIKTRGQQVTLSCSPISGHRSVSWYQQTPGQGLQFLFEYFSETQRNKGNFPGRFSGRQFSNSRSEMNVSTLELGDSALYLCASSLAGSDGYTFGSGTRLTVV.

V gene TRBV4-3 combines with J gene TRBJ1-3; D perhaps matches TRBD1 (5 bases). Germline-derived CDR1 and CDR2 are LGHNA and YSLEER. V shed 1 base and J shed 1 base, with 14 bases lying between them. This CDR3 is 17 amino acids long. Written as DNA, the CDR3 is TGCGCCAGCAGCCAAGGCGGGGGGTCACGATCTGGAAACACCATATATTTT. It codes for CASSQGGGSRSGNTIYF.

This clonotype turned up a few times. The chain employs TRBV20-1 and TRBJ1-5; TRBD1 is a possible D gene (5 bases). V was pared by 5 bases and J by 4 bases, with 15 bases between. The CDR3 totals 14 residues. Germline assignment: CDR1 DFQATT and CDR2 SNEGSKA (reference sequence). CDR3 sequence reads: CSAQRGRLNQPQHF. CDR3 bases: TGCAGTGCTCAAAGGGGCCGGCTTAATCAGCCCCAGCATTTT.

There are a few counts of this clonotype. V and J are TRBV9 and TRBJ2-2, with 7 bases identical to TRBD2. Germline loops: CDR1 SGDLS, CDR2 YYNGEE. The CDR3 is 14 residues long. With 3 bases clipped from V and 8 bases from J, the junction kept 7 bases outside the gene matches. The CDR3 loop reads CASSESGVGGELFF. CDR3 DNA: TGTGCCAGCAGCGAAAGCGGGGTAGGAGGGGAGCTGTTTTTT. The entire variable domain, with the rest obtained from reference TRBV9 and TRBJ2-2, is as follows: DSGVTQTPKHLITATGQRVTLRCSPRSGDLSVYWYQQSLDQGLQFLIQYYNGEERAKGNILERFSAQQFPDLHSELNLSSLELGDSALYFCASSESGVGGELFFGEGSRLTVL.

The chain links TRBV10-3 to TRBJ1-5; perhaps TRBD1 as D (6 bases). There are 16 residues in the CDR3. Looked up from germline, CDR1 is ENHRY and CDR2 is SYGVKD. Trimming stripped 3 bases from V and 0 bases from J, with 12 bases between. CDR3 sequence reads: CAISDLKDSSNQPQHF. The CDR3 DNA reads as TGTGCCATCAGTGACTTAAAGGACAGTAGCAATCAGCCCCAGCATTTT.

The chain uses TRBV20-1 and TRBJ1-5; tentative D call: TRBD1 (5 bases). The CDR3 spans 12 residues. The V gene lost 6 bases and the J gene lost 9 bases, with 15 bases spanning the gap. Germline loops: CDR1 DFQATT, CDR2 SNEGSKA (reference sequence). CDR3 in DNA: TGCAGTGCCGTAGAGGGGTCCGGGCCCCAGCATTTT. Protein: CSAVEGSGPQHF.

This clonotype has a handful of counts. J is TRBJ2-5 and V is TRBV6-5; TRBD1 aligns across 7 bases. Germline loops: CDR1 MNHEY, CDR2 SVGAGI. V lost 3 bases and J lost 6; bases outside the gene matches: 10. CDR3 size: 15 residues. CDR3 DNA sequence: TGTGCCAGCAGTTATTACCGGGACAGAGGGAAGACCCAGTACTTC. As protein: CASSYYRDRGKTQYF.

On this clonotype: One junction end does not reproduce the germline sequence, and a read error may be involved. The chain couples TRBV12-5 to TRBJ2-5; D gene ambiguous. Germline V lookup: CDR1 LGHNT, CDR2 FRNRAP. The CDR3 contains 12 residues. CDR3 DNA: TGTGCTAGTGGTTTGGGTTCAGAGTCCCAGTACTTC. The encoded protein is CASGLGSESQYF.

This clonotype has only a few counts. V and J are TRBV21-1 and TRBJ1-5; TRBD1 is taken as the D call from the table, unchecked against the DNA. TRBV21-1 is classified as a pseudogene. This CDR3 contains 15 residues. CDR3: CASSKVDRGNQPQHF. The CDR3 coding sequence is TGTGCCAGCAGCAAAGTGGACAGGGGCAATCAGCCCCAGCATTTT.

V is TRBV29-1 and J is TRBJ2-1, with TRBD2 matching over 11 bases. V lost 5 bases, J lost 9 bases, and 15 bases stayed unmatched. CDR3 length: 16 residues. Per germline, CDR1 SQVTM and CDR2 ANQGSEA. The CDR3 sequence: CSVRETSGVILTEQFF. The DNA for the CDR3 is TGCAGCGTTAGAGAGACTAGCGGGGTTATCCTTACTGAGCAGTTCTTC.

The chain couples TRBV18 to TRBJ2-5; TRBD2 matches 14 bases. The germline V gene has CDR1 KGHSH and CDR2 LQKENI. This CDR3 contains 16 residues. The V segment lost 3 bases and the J segment 4 bases; nucleotides outside the gene matches: 4. CDR3 DNA: TGTGCCAGCTCACCGATGGGACTAGCGGGAGCAGAGACCCAGTACTTC. This gives the protein CASSPMGLAGAETQYF.

This clonotype was observed at least ten times. This sequence joins TRBV20-1 and TRBJ2-3; 10 bases agree with TRBD2. This CDR3 region has 15 residues. CDR1 and CDR2 from the germline V gene are DFQATT and SNEGSKA (reference sequence). Trimming cost V 2 bases and J 0 bases; bases outside gene matches: 2. The chain's CDR3 is CSARQTSGSTDTQYF. The CDR3 DNA follows: TGCAGTGCTAGACAGACTAGCGGGAGCACAGATACGCAGTATTTT.

This clonotype appeared many times. This chain links TRBV10-3 with TRBJ2-5, with 10 bases identical to TRBD2. The CDR3 runs 16 residues. V dropped 3 bases and J dropped 0; count of bases not matched to a gene: 4. The V gene's germline CDR1 is ENHRY and CDR2 SYGVKD. In DNA, the CDR3 is TGTGCCATCAGTGAACTAGCGGGGAATTACCAAGAGACCCAGTACTTC. It translates to CAISELAGNYQETQYF.

In its sample, this clonotype was seen a few times. The J gene is TRBJ2-5, the V gene TRBV21-1; no DNA check was done on the table's D call, TRBD1. TRBV21-1 constitutes a pseudogene. This CDR3 region has 15 residues. The chain's CDR3 is CASSKLDRQKETQYF. The DNA of the CDR3 is TGTGCCAGCAGCAAATTGGACAGGCAGAAAGAGACCCAGTACTTC.

This clonotype was seen many times. This chain connects TRBV6-1 to TRBJ1-1, with 10 bases identical to TRBD1. Per the germline V gene, CDR1 is MNHNS and CDR2 is SASEGT. CDR3 length: 18 amino acids. Trimming removed 7 bases from V and 3 bases from J; junction bases left unmatched: 17. The CDR3 coding sequence is TGTGCCAGCAAAATCGGGCGGGGACAGGGGATGAGTGACACTGAAGCTTTCTTT. It translates to CASKIGRGQGMSDTEAFF.

Ten or more counts support this clonotype. The chain combines TRBV11-2 with TRBJ2-1; no clear D. Trimming pared 0 bases from V and 8 bases from J, leaving 11 bases between. The germline gives CDR1 SGHAT, CDR2 FQNNGV. The CDR3 extends over 14 amino acids. Here the CDR3 reads CASSLDRQSDEQFF. In nucleotides, the CDR3 is TGTGCCAGCAGCTTAGATCGGCAGTCTGATGAGCAGTTCTTC.

The table lists this clonotype with a few counts. V is TRBV27 and J is TRBJ2-1, with a possible D match to TRBD1 (5 bases). The CDR3 contains 14 residues. Germline V gene lookup returns CDR1 MNHEY and CDR2 SMNVEV (reference sequence). V dropped 2 bases and J dropped 4 bases, with 9 bases sitting between them. The CDR3 spells CASSLQGRYNEQFF. CDR3 bases: TGTGCCAGCAGTTTACAGGGTCGGTACAATGAGCAGTTCTTC.

This clonotype was counted a few times. The chain has TRBV5-1 and TRBJ2-3, with D perhaps TRBD2 (5 bases). The CDR3 is 16 amino acids. Trimming pared 3 bases from V and 0 bases from J, leaving 14 bases between. CDR1 is SGHRS, CDR2 YFSETQ, per germline. The CDR3 spells CASSSIPGISTDTQYF. The CDR3 nucleotides read TGCGCCAGCAGCTCAATTCCCGGGATAAGCACAGATACGCAGTATTTT.

A note on this clonotype: Given a much more abundant clone one base away, this may be a read error. This rearrangement joins TRBV7-9 to TRBJ1-2; 8 bases are a match to TRBD1. Germline loops: CDR1 SEHNR, CDR2 FQNEAQ (reference sequence). The CDR3 is 14 amino acids. CDR3 sequence reads: CAISETDRGGGYTF. For the CDR3, the DNA is TGTGCCATCAGCGAGACCGACAGGGGAGGCGGCTACACCTTC.

This chain uses TRBV5-1 with TRBJ1-1, with 7 bases that match TRBD1. Trimming cost V 4 bases and J 6 bases; bases outside gene matches: 9. Per germline, CDR1 SGHRS and CDR2 YFSETQ. This CDR3 contains 14 residues. CDR3 protein: CASSPDRPGSEAFF. In DNA form, the CDR3 reads TGCGCCAGCAGCCCGGACAGGCCGGGTTCTGAAGCTTTCTTT.

This clonotype was seen a few times. This chain uses TRBV6-2 or TRBV6-3 with TRBJ1-5; possibly TRBD1 for D (5 bases). Germline V gene sequence: CDR1 MNHEY, CDR2 SVGEGT. The ends were cut back, 2 bases at V and 7 bases at J, with 12 bases in the middle. The CDR3 sequence is 14 residues long. The CDR3 DNA is TGTGCCAGCAGTTACCGCCCTGGGGGACAGCCCCAGCATTTT. Amino acid sequence: CASSYRPGGQPQHF.

The chain recombines TRBV12-3 or TRBV12-4 with TRBJ2-7, with 15 bases matching TRBD2. CDR3 length equals 17 residues. Losses at the gene ends were 7 bases for V and 2 bases for J; bases not matched to a gene: 9. The CDR3 DNA sequence: TGTGCCAGCACCGCGGGACTAGCGGGAGGTCGGGCCTACGAGCAGTACTTC. Its translation: CASTAGLAGGRAYEQYF.

In this sample, this clonotype turned up a few times. The rearrangement links TRBV3-1 to TRBJ2-2, with no clear D. The CDR3 has 15 amino acids. CDR1 LGHDT and CDR2 YNNKEL come from the germline V gene (reference sequence). The V end lost 4 bases, the J end lost 6 bases, and 15 bases lay between the germline ends. CDR3 residues: CASSRGPGLPGELFF. CDR3 in DNA: TGTGCCAGCAGCCGGGGTCCCGGCCTCCCCGGGGAGCTGTTTTTT.

This clonotype was detected ten times or more. A junction end diverges from the germline sequence, so it may reflect a read error. In DNA form, the CDR3 reads TGTGCCAGCAATTACAGGGAAGGCTATTCACCCCTCCACTTT. It is translated as CASNYREGYSPLHF. The genes are TRBV6-2 or TRBV6-3 and TRBJ1-6, with D possibly matching TRBD1 (6 bases). Germline CDR1 MNHEY, CDR2 SVGEGT. The length of the CDR3 is 14 residues.